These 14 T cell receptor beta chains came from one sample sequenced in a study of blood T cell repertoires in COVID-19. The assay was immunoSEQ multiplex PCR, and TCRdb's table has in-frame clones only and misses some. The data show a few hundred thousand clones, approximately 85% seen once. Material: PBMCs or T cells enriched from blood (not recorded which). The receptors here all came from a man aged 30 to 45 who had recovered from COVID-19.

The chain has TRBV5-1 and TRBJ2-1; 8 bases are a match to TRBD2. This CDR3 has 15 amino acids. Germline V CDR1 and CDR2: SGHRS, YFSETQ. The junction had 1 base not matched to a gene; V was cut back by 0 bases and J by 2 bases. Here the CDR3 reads CASSLGSGTYNEQFF. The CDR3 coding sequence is TGCGCCAGCAGCTTGGGTAGCGGGACCTACAATGAGCAGTTCTTC.

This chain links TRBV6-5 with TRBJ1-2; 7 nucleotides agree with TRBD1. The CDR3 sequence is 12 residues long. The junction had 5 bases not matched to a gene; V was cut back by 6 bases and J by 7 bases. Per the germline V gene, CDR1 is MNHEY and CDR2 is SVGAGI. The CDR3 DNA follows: TGTGCCAGCAGGTTTCCAGGGGGTGGCTACACCTTC. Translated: CASRFPGGGYTF.

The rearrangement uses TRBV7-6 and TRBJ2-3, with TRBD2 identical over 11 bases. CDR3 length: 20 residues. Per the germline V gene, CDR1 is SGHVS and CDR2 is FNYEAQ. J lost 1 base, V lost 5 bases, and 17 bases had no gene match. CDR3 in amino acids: CASSPNPLAGGLGGTDTQYF. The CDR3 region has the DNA TGTGCCAGCAGCCCAAACCCCCTAGCGGGGGGATTGGGGGGCACAGATACGCAGTATTTT. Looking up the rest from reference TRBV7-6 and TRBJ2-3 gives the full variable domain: GAGVSQSPRYKVTKRGQDVALRCDPISGHVSLYWYRQALGQGPEFLTYFNYEAQQDKSGLPNDRFSAERPEGSISTLTIQRTEQRDSAMYRCASSPNPLAGGLGGTDTQYFGPGTRLTVL.

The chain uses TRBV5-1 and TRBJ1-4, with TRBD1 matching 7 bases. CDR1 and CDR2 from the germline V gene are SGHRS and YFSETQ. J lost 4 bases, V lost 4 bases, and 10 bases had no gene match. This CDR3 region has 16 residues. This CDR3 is CASSANGAGGNEKLFF. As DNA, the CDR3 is TGCGCCAGCAGCGCTAATGGAGCAGGGGGTAATGAAAAACTGTTTTTT. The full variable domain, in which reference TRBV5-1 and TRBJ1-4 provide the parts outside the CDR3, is KAGVTQTPRYLIKTRGQQVTLSCSPISGHRSVSWYQQTPGQGLQFLFEYFSETQRNKGNFPGRFSGRQFSNSRSEMNVSTLELGDSALYLCASSANGAGGNEKLFFGSGTQLSVL.

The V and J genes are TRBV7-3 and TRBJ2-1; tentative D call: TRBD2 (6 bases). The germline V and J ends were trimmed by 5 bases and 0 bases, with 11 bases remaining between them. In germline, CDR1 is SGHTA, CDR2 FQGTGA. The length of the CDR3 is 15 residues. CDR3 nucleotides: TGTGCCAGCAGCCCCGTGGGGGGCTCCTACAATGAGCAGTTCTTC. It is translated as CASSPVGGSYNEQFF.

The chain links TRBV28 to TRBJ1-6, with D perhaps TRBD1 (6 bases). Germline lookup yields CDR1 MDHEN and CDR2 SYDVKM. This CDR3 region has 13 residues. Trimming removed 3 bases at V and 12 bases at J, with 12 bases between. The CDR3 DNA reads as TGTGCCAGCAGTTTCCAGACAGGTAGACCCCTCCACTTT. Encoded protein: CASSFQTGRPLHF.

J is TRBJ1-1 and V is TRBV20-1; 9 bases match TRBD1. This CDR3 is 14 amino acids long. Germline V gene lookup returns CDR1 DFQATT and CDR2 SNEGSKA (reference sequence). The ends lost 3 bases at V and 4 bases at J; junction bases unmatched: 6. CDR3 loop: CSASEGQGATEAFF. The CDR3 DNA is TGCAGTGCTAGTGAGGGACAGGGAGCCACTGAAGCTTTCTTT.

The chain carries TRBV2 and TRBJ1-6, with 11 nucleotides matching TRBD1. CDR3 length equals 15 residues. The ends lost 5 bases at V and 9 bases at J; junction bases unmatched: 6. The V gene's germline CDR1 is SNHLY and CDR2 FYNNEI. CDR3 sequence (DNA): TGTGCCAGCAGTCCGGAGGGGACAGGGGGTTCACCCCTCCACTTT. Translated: CASSPEGTGGSPLHF.

The DNA for the CDR3 is TGTGCCAGCAGCTCACCCGGCGGCAGGGGGCGCCTGTATTTT. Translation: CASSSPGGRGRLYF. The chain employs TRBV7-3 and TRBJ2-3, with 8 bases identical to TRBD1. CDR1 SGHTA and CDR2 FQGTGA come from the germline V gene. With V trimmed by 4 bases and J by 14 bases, 14 bases remained unmatched. The CDR3 covers 14 residues.

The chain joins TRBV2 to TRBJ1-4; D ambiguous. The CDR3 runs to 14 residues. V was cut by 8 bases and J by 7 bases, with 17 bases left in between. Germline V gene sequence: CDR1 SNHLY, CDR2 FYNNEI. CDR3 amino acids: CASLPWEGSEKLFF. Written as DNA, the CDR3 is TGTGCCAGCCTCCCTTGGGAGGGAAGTGAAAAACTGTTTTTT.

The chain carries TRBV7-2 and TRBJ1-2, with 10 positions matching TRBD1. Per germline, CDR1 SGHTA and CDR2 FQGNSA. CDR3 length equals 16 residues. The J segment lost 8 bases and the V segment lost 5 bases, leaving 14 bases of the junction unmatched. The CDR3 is CASSPQGQGTGLGYTF. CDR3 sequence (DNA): TGTGCCAGCAGCCCCCAGGGACAGGGGACTGGGCTAGGCTACACCTTC.

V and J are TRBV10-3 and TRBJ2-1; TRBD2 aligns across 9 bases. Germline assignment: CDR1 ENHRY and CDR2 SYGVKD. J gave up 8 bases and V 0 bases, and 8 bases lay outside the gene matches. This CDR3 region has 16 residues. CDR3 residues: CAISESSGGGADEQFF. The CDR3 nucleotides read TGTGCCATCAGTGAGTCGAGCGGCGGGGGGGCTGATGAGCAGTTCTTC.

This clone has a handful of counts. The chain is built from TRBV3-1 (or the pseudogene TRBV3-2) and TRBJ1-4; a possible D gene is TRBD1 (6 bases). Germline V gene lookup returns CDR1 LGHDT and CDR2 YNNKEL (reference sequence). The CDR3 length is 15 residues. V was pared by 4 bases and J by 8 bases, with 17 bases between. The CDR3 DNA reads TGTGCCAGCAGCCCCAATGACAGGATAAAAGAAAAACTGTTTTTT. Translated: CASSPNDRIKEKLFF.

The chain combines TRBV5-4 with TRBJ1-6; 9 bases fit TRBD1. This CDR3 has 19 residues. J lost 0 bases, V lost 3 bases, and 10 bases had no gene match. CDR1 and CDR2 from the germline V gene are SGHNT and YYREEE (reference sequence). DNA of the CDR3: TGTGCCAGCAGCTCGACCACCGGGACAGGGAGCTCCTATAATTCACCCCTCCACTTT. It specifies CASSSTTGTGSSYNSPLHF. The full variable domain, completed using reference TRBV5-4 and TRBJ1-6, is ETGVTQSPTHLIKTRGQQVTLRCSSQSGHNTVSWYQQALGQGPQFIFQYYREEENGRGNFPPRFSGLQFPNYSSELNVNALELDDSALYLCASSSTTGTGSSYNSPLHFGNGTRLTVT.